This TCR beta chain was recovered during a study of shared clonotypes between healthy human individuals (dated by TCRdb to about 2020). General notes on the study: Three men and a couple of women, aged 18 to 49 years, made up the cohort. Libraries were prepared and TCR repertoires were sequenced by different laboratories using diverse techniques, in order to increase sequencing depth and limit assay-specific biases. Leukapheresis yielded between about 0.85 and 9 billion PBMCs per donor. To estimate repertoire size and how much clonotypes are shared between individuals, the study performed deep sequencing of blood TCR repertoires from roughly five healthy adults. For each donor, three plates each were used for CD4 naive and CD4 memory, two plates were used for CD8 naive, and one plate was used for CD8 memory. The study at large found these results: Only blood was sampled, and tissue TCR repertoires likely differ from those in blood. Naive subsets generally had larger estimated clonotype richness than memory subsets. Compared with non-shared clonotypes, the clonotypes found in all four sorted-subset donors had higher generation probabilities. Incomplete sequencing was indicated by rarefaction of sorted-subset datasets, despite the large sequencing depth. Pairwise subsampling led to the expectation that sequencing depth would affect the degree of clonotype sharing among donors. Because the study included a small number of donors, the genetic and exposure-history diversity represented was limited. Sharing across a few donors was observed for about 4.8% of naive CD4, less than 4% of naive CD8, about 2.5% of memory CD4, and about 0.38% of memory CD8 clonotypes.

Using the deep immunoSEQ assay, TCR CDR3 regions were amplified from genomic DNA by multiplex PCR. Extracted genomic DNA from each cell subset was distributed evenly across all wells of several immunoSEQ 96-well plates, and each plate was treated as a replicate. For sorted subsets, about 200 ng genomic DNA, equal to 25,000 to 35,000 T cell genomes, was loaded into each replicate PCR. Purified libraries were measured with a Qubit 3.0 fluorometer, size-checked on a Bioanalyzer 2100, and measured again with the KAPA Library Quantification kit. A separate single-read 150-cycle Illumina NextSeq 550 flow cell was used to sequence each immunoSEQ 96-well plate. On the authors' methods: The immunoSEQ output contained only junctional sequences without quality scores, so filtering could not match that applied to full-length reads. Sequences were annotated with PyIR, a Python wrapper for IgBLAST v1.9, using IMGT germline references to assign V/J genes and CDR3. Reads were removed for weak V/J assignments (E-value above 1e-6), missing CDR3, stop codons, out-of-frame junctions, or ambiguous translated residues. V3J clonotypes were defined as sequences sharing an identical inferred V gene, J gene, and CDR3 amino acid sequence. Percentage overlap between repertoires was calculated by dividing the number of shared unique clonotypes by the size of the smaller repertoire. Three approaches were used to assess repertoire richness: RTK rarefaction, the Chao1 estimator, and Recon v2.1 estimates of unobserved clonotypes. Generation probabilities for all TCRbeta clonotypes obtained by the gDNA method from four donors were computed using OLGA. TCRdb's version of the immuneACCESS table is confined to in-frame rearrangements and falls short of the full clone set. An unresolved V gene accounts for under half of the shortfall where checked; the remainder is of unknown origin. The V and J calls and clone size are taken from that table; D and trimming were inferred from the DNA. In all, the sample holds around 100,000 clones, and roughly 70% of those were seen once. Over 20% of the sample lies in the top ten.

Healthy HIV-negative adults with no recently reported acute infections or vaccinations were included as donors. Every donor was a Caucasian adult residing in Nashville, Tennessee, USA. CD8 memory samples combined magnetically selected CD45RO+ cells with CCR7-negative CD45RA+ effector memory (TemRA) cells. Blood was collected by leukapheresis, and PBMCs were isolated by Ficoll-Histopaque density gradient centrifugation and then cryopreserved in liquid nitrogen vapor phase. Purity and quantity of every magnetically sorted T cell population were checked by analytical flow cytometry. Genomic DNA was isolated from each sorted fraction and quantified by UV absorbance on a Nanodrop 2000c. The germline V gene encodes CDR1 SGDLS and CDR2 YYNGEE. Trimming takes 1 base off V and 10 bases off J; junction bases not matched to a gene: 6. Measured from the cysteine to the phenylalanine, the CDR3 is 13 residues long. Only CDR3 DNA is held: 39 bases, read in frame from base 1.

This clone turned up a few times. Its target antigen remains unknown. No base-level quality is on record; no much larger clone is a single base apart. The sequenced sample consisted of memory CD8+ T cells sorted from blood. Sample cell subset or site, as interpreted from the label and publication: CD45RO+ cells pooled with CCR7-negative TemRA cells. The TCR was taken from a woman aged 25 to 39 in good health. The chain employs TRBV9 and TRBJ1-1; the junction holds 8 bases that match TRBD1. The nucleotide sequence is TGTGCCAGCAGCGTACAGGGGGCGAATGGAGCTTTCTTT. This is translated as CASSVQGANGAFF.